These 10 T cell receptor beta chains share one sample of origin, sequenced in a study of T-cell memory formation after mild COVID-19. TCRdb itself ran the 5' RACE reads through MiXCR, one entry per CDR3 protein. The profile shows about 200,000 distinct CDR3 sequences, 16% of them singletons. The specimen was PBMCs or a T cell subset sorted from them (not recorded which). These receptors all stem from an adult woman who had mild COVID-19 (a few samples of this study predate the infection). Cell type and time point are not known.

The genes are TRBV19 and TRBJ1-5, with 8 bases lining up with TRBD1. The V segment lost 6 bases and the J segment 1 base; nucleotides outside the gene matches: 8. CDR1 LNHDA and CDR2 SQIVND come from the germline V gene (reference sequence). This CDR3 is 16 amino acids long. CDR3 sequence (DNA): TGTGCCAGTAGACAACAGGGGGGTTACAGCAATCAGCCCCAGCATTTT. Its translation is CASRQQGGYSNQPQHF.

The rearrangement joins TRBV30 to TRBJ2-1, with D uncertain. The germline CDR1 and CDR2 sequences are GTSNPN and SVGIG (reference sequence). The V and J ends lost 3 bases and 7 bases respectively, with 10 bases between them. This CDR3 is 12 amino acids long. This CDR3 is CAWRRGWNEQFF. The CDR3 DNA sequence: TGTGCCTGGAGACGTGGTTGGAATGAGCAGTTCTTC.

This clonotype was observed a few times. The chain employs TRBV20-1 and TRBJ2-3; TRBD2 is a possible D gene (6 bases). The CDR3 runs 13 residues. Trimming took 6 bases from V and 0 from J, leaving 10 bases between them. Germline V gives CDR1 DFQATT, CDR2 SNEGSKA (reference sequence). CDR3 amino acids: CSAPGTSTDTQYF. In DNA, the CDR3 is TGCAGTGCACCCGGGACTAGCACAGATACGCAGTATTTT.

The chain recombines TRBV18 with TRBJ2-5; no firm D call. The germline V and J ends were trimmed by 5 bases and 1 base, with 5 bases remaining between them. Per germline, CDR1 KGHSH and CDR2 LQKENI. This CDR3 has 12 residues. The CDR3 DNA reads as TGTGCCAGCTCAACGACCCAAGAGACCCAGTACTTC. It encodes CASSTTQETQYF. Filled out from reference TRBV18 and TRBJ2-5, the complete variable domain reads NAGVMQNPRHLVRRRGQEARLRCSPMKGHSHVYWYRQLPEEGLKFMVYLQKENIIDESGMPKERFSAEFPKEGPSILRIQQVVRGDSAAYFCASSTTQETQYFGPGTRLLVL.

This clonotype was found many times. V usage is TRBV5-1 and J usage is TRBJ2-3; 11 positions match TRBD2. J lost 1 base, V lost 0 bases, and 1 base had no gene match. The CDR3 runs 16 residues. In germline, CDR1 is SGHRS, CDR2 YFSETQ. For the CDR3, the DNA is TGCGCCAGCAGCTTGGGGACTAGCGGGCGCACAGATACGCAGTATTTT. This translates into CASSLGTSGRTDTQYF.

The gene calls are TRBV20-1 and TRBJ1-6; TRBD1 aligns across 7 bases. The CDR3 sequence is 14 residues long. J gave up 3 bases and V 6 bases, and 5 bases lay outside the gene matches. Looked up from germline, CDR1 is DFQATT and CDR2 is SNEGSKA (reference sequence). DNA of the CDR3: TGCAGTGCATCAGGGGGGGGCTATAATTCACCCCTCCACTTT. This codes for CSASGGGYNSPLHF.

Only a few counts were recorded for this clonotype. The chain carries TRBV6-1 and TRBJ2-3, with 7 nucleotides matching TRBD2. J lost 5 bases, V lost 5 bases, and 7 bases had no gene match. In germline, CDR1 is MNHNS, CDR2 SASEGT. This CDR3 region has 14 residues. The CDR3 protein is CASSIRGVGDTQYF. CDR3 coding DNA: TGTGCCAGCAGTATCCGGGGGGTCGGAGATACGCAGTATTTT.

The sample holds a few counts of this clonotype. The chain links TRBV29-1 to TRBJ1-1; possible D gene TRBD1, 6 bases. The V and J ends lost 6 bases and 0 bases respectively, with 11 bases between them. Looked up from germline, CDR1 is SQVTM and CDR2 is ANQGSEA. CDR3 length: 13 residues. Written as DNA, the CDR3 is TGCAGCGTGAGGGGGGTAATGAACACTGAAGCTTTCTTT. Protein sequence: CSVRGVMNTEAFF.

The chain combines TRBV5-4 with TRBJ2-5; TRBD1 is a possible D gene (6 bases). CDR3 length: 17 residues. Germline loops: CDR1 SGHNT, CDR2 YYREEE (reference sequence). V gave up 4 bases and J gave up 4 bases, with 23 bases separating them. The CDR3 DNA sequence: TGTGCCAGCAGCCTTACACCCAGAAGGACAGTGCCAGAGACCCAGTACTTC. The encoded protein is CASSLTPRRTVPETQYF. Looking up the rest from reference TRBV5-4 and TRBJ2-5 gives the full variable domain: ETGVTQSPTHLIKTRGQQVTLRCSSQSGHNTVSWYQQALGQGPQFIFQYYREEENGRGNFPPRFSGLQFPNYSSELNVNALELDDSALYLCASSLTPRRTVPETQYFGPGTRLLVL.

This clonotype appeared a few times. CDR3 nucleotide sequence: TGTGCCAGCAGCTTCTATAGGAATGCTAACTATGGCTACACCTTC. This encodes CASSFYRNANYGYTF. The chain is built from TRBV7-9 and TRBJ1-2; D ambiguous. Trimming shortened V by 3 bases and J by 0 bases, and 11 bases separated the two germline ends. CDR1 SEHNR and CDR2 FQNEAQ come from the germline V gene (reference sequence). CDR3 size: 15 residues. Variable domain in full (rest from reference TRBV7-9 and TRBJ1-2): DTGVSQNPRHKITKRGQNVTFRCDPISEHNRLYWYRQTLGQGPEFLTYFQNEAQLEKSRLLSDRFSAERPKGSFSTLEIQRTEQGDSAMYLCASSFYRNANYGYTFGSGTRLTVV.